This passage covers 15 T cell receptor beta chains from one sample sequenced in a study of T cell clonotyping in hematopoietic cell transplantation. Profiled with immunoSEQ multiplex PCR; TCRdb holds only in-frame clones, not every one. The profile covers approximately 6,400 clones, with roughly 78% appearing a single time and 30% to 45% taken by the ten largest. Sequencing was performed on peripheral blood mononuclear cells, taken 180 days after allogeneic stem cell transplant. All receptors derive from a male patient aged 65-79 years who had an allogeneic stem cell transplant from an unrelated donor, so T cells may come from the graft donor. Some clones in this sample may be carry-over from other donors' samples.

The chain has TRBV10-3 and TRBJ1-5; 10 positions agree with TRBD1. The CDR3 totals 14 residues. Trimming took 5 bases from V and 5 from J; bases not matched to a gene: 3. CDR1 and CDR2 from the germline V gene are ENHRY and SYGVKD. CDR3 sequence: CAISRQGADQPQHF. The CDR3 coding sequence is TGTGCCATCAGTAGACAGGGGGCCGATCAGCCCCAGCATTTT.

This rearrangement joins TRBV10-2 to TRBJ2-2, with 8 bases fitting TRBD2. Germline-derived CDR1 and CDR2 are WSHSY and SAAADI. V dropped 0 bases and J dropped 6; count of bases not matched to a gene: 12. The CDR3 spans 18 residues. The CDR3 DNA follows: TGCGCCAGCAGTGAGTCGAACCTAGCGGGTCGTTTTCCCGGGGAGCTGTTTTTT. Translation gives CASSESNLAGRFPGELFF.

V usage is TRBV30 and J usage is TRBJ2-2; D perhaps matches TRBD2 (6 bases). The CDR3 totals 14 residues. V was shortened by 1 base and J by 4 bases, with 10 bases between the two germline ends. Germline assignment: CDR1 GTSNPN and CDR2 SVGIG (reference sequence). The CDR3 region has the DNA TGTGCCTGGAGTGATAAGGGAGGCACCGGGGAGCTGTTTTTT. It codes for CAWSDKGGTGELFF.

Notes on this clone: A read error may account for a junction end that differs from germline. The V and J genes are TRBV5-1 and TRBJ1-5; D ambiguous. The CDR3 consists of 14 residues. Germline assignment: CDR1 SGHRS and CDR2 YFSETQ. Here the CDR3 reads CASSLIPKSQPQHF. In DNA form, the CDR3 reads TGCGCCAGTAGCTTGATTCCGAAAAGCCAGCCCCAGCATTTT. The full variable domain, with the rest looked up from reference TRBV5-1 and TRBJ1-5, is KAGVTQTPRYLIKTRGQQVTLSCSPISGHRSVSWYQQTPGQGLQFLFEYFSETQRNKGNFPGRFSGRQFSNSRSEMNVSTLELGDSALYLCASSLIPKSQPQHFGDGTRLSIL.

The chain joins TRBV5-1 to TRBJ1-1; TRBD1 matches 9 bases. With 4 bases clipped from V and 5 bases from J, the junction kept 6 bases outside the gene matches. CDR3 length: 14 residues. Germline V gene data show CDR1 as SGHRS and CDR2 as YFSETQ. CDR3 coding DNA: TGCGCCAGCAGCCTGGACAGGGGTAGGACTGAAGCTTTCTTT. Residues: CASSLDRGRTEAFF.

In its sample, this clone is large. The chain recombines TRBV14 with TRBJ1-5; no clear D. Between the trimmed V and J ends, which lost 2 bases and 7 bases, there was a span of 9 bases. The germline V gene has CDR1 SGHDN and CDR2 FVKESK. CDR3 length: 13 residues. The CDR3 protein is CASSQSPEQPQHF. The DNA for the CDR3 is TGTGCCAGCAGCCAAAGCCCAGAGCAGCCCCAGCATTTT.

This sequence joins TRBV15 and TRBJ2-2; 9 nucleotides agree with TRBD1. Germline V lookup: CDR1 LNHNV, CDR2 YYDKDF (reference sequence). The J segment lost 4 bases and the V segment lost 8 bases, leaving 11 bases of the junction unmatched. This CDR3 has 16 amino acids. CDR3 sequence (DNA): TGTGCCACCTTTCCAGCGGGACAGGGTGCCACCGGGGAGCTGTTTTTT. It is translated as CATFPAGQGATGELFF.

This chain joins TRBV11-2 and TRBJ2-1; 10 bases align to TRBD2. Germline values: CDR1 SGHAT, CDR2 FQNNGV. The CDR3 extends over 15 amino acids. V gave up 2 bases and J gave up 5 bases; unmatched junction bases: 3. The CDR3 reads CASSLLAGVNNEQFF. As DNA, the CDR3 is TGTGCCAGCAGCTTACTAGCGGGAGTCAACAATGAGCAGTTCTTC.

The V and J genes are TRBV9 and TRBJ2-2, with a weak D call TRBD2 (6 bases). V shed 0 bases and J shed 1 base, with 19 bases lying between them. CDR1 and CDR2 (germline): SGDLS, YYNGEE. The CDR3 is 19 amino acids. Here the CDR3 reads CASSVGLETYIGNTGELFF. Written as DNA, the CDR3 is TGTGCCAGCAGCGTAGGACTAGAGACCTACATTGGGAACACCGGGGAGCTGTTTTTT. The whole variable domain, filled in from reference TRBV9 and TRBJ2-2, reads DSGVTQTPKHLITATGQRVTLRCSPRSGDLSVYWYQQSLDQGLQFLIQYYNGEERAKGNILERFSAQQFPDLHSELNLSSLELGDSALYFCASSVGLETYIGNTGELFFGEGSRLTVL.

This chain links TRBV4-2 with TRBJ1-1, with D unclear. The length of the CDR3 is 13 residues. Trimming shortened V by 1 base and J by 3 bases, and 6 bases separated the two germline ends. Germline V gene lookup returns CDR1 LGHNA and CDR2 YNFKEQ. This CDR3 reads CASSQVEDTEAFF. Here the CDR3 DNA reads TGTGCCAGCAGCCAAGTAGAGGACACTGAAGCTTTCTTT.

The chain links TRBV27 to TRBJ1-4; D is ambiguous. With 2 bases removed from V and 2 bases from J, the gap between germline ends came to 6 bases. This CDR3 is built from 14 residues. Germline CDR1 MNHEY, CDR2 SMNVEV (reference sequence). The CDR3 protein is CASSLSGTNEKLFF. In DNA form, the CDR3 reads TGTGCCAGCAGTTTAAGCGGGACTAATGAAAAACTGTTTTTT. Supplemented by reference TRBV27 and TRBJ1-4, the full variable domain reads EAQVTQNPRYLITVTGKKLTVTCSQNMNHEYMSWYRQDPGLGLRQIYYSMNVEVTDKGDVPEGYKVSRKEKRNFPLILESPSPNQTSLYFCASSLSGTNEKLFFGSGTQLSVL.

The chain has TRBV19 and TRBJ2-2; TRBD1 matches 8 bases. The CDR3 runs 15 residues. CDR1 and CDR2 (germline): LNHDA, SQIVND (reference sequence). Unmatched junction bases numbered 7, after V lost 6 bases and J lost 4 bases. The DNA of the CDR3 is TGTGCCAGTAGACAGGACAGGGCGGGCACCGGGGAGCTGTTTTTT. This translates into CASRQDRAGTGELFF.

The rearrangement uses TRBV28 and TRBJ2-1; the D call may be TRBD1 or TRBD2 (5 bases each). The CDR3 extends over 13 amino acids. Trimming shortened V by 8 bases and J by 8 bases, and 16 bases separated the two germline ends. The V gene's germline CDR1 is MDHEN and CDR2 SYDVKM. The DNA of the CDR3 is TGTGCCAGCGGGGACCTAGAGGAATATGAGCAGTTCTTC. Amino acids: CASGDLEEYEQFF.

The rearrangement joins TRBV7-2 to TRBJ2-1, with TRBD1 identical over 9 bases. The trim removed 0 bases at V and 3 bases at J, leaving 0 bases unmatched. Germline V gene sequence: CDR1 SGHTA, CDR2 FQGNSA. This CDR3 is 15 amino acids long. The chain's CDR3 is CASSLATGGYNEQFF. The CDR3 DNA follows: TGTGCCAGCAGCTTAGCGACAGGGGGCTACAATGAGCAGTTCTTC.

This rearrangement joins TRBV28 to TRBJ2-7; D gene uncertain. The ends were cut back, 3 bases at V and 3 bases at J, with 9 bases in the middle. This CDR3 has 13 amino acids. From germline, CDR1 is MDHEN and CDR2 SYDVKM. CDR3 residues: CASSFPDSYEQYF. The CDR3 DNA follows: TGTGCCAGCAGTTTTCCAGATAGCTACGAGCAGTACTTC.